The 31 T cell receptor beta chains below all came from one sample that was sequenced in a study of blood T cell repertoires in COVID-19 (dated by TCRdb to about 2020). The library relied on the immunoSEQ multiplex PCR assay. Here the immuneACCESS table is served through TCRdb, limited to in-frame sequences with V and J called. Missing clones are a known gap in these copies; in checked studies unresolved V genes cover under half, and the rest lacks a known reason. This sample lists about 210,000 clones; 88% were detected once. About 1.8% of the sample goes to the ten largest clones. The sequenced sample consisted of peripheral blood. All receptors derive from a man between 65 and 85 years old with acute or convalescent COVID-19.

CDR3 sequence reads: CASSQDQVSGRTYNEQFF. For the CDR3, the DNA is TGTGCCAGCAGCCAAGATCAAGTTAGCGGGAGGACCTACAATGAGCAGTTCTTC. The chain links TRBV14 to TRBJ2-1; 10 bases map to TRBD2. This CDR3 spans 18 amino acids. Germline CDR1 and CDR2: SGHDN and FVKESK. J lost 2 bases, V lost 0 bases, and 7 bases had no gene match.

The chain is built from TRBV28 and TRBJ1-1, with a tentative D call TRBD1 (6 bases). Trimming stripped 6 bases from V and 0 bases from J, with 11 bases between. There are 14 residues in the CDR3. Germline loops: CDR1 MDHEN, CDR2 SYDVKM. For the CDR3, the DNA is TGTGCCAGCAGGAGGGGGACCATGAACACTGAAGCTTTCTTT. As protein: CASRRGTMNTEAFF.

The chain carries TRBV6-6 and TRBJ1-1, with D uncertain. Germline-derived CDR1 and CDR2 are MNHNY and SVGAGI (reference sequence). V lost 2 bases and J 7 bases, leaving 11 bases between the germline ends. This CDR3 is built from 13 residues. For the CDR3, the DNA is TGTGCCAGCAGTTACCCGGGTCGGGGTGAAGCTTTCTTT. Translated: CASSYPGRGEAFF.

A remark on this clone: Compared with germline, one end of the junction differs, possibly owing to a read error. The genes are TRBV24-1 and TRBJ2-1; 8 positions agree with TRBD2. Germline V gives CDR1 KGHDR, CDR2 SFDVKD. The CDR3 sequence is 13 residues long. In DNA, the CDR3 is TGTGCGACCAAAGGCGGGAGGCTCAATGAGCAGTTCTTC. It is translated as CATKGGRLNEQFF.

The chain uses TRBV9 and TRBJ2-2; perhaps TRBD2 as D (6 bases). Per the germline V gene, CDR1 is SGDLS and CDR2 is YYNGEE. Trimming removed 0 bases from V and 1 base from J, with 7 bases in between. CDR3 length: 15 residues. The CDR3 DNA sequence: TGTGCCAGCAGCGTAGCGGGAGAGAACACCGGGGAGCTGTTTTTT. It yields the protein CASSVAGENTGELFF. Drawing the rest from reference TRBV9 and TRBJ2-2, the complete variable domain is DSGVTQTPKHLITATGQRVTLRCSPRSGDLSVYWYQQSLDQGLQFLIQYYNGEERAKGNILERFSAQQFPDLHSELNLSSLELGDSALYFCASSVAGENTGELFFGEGSRLTVL.

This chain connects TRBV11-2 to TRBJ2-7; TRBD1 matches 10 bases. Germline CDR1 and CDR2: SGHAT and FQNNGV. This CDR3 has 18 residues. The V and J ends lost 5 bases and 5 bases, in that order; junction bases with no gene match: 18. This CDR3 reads CASSPTGTGVLGWDEQYF. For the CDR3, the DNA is TGTGCCAGCAGCCCCACCGGGACAGGGGTTCTTGGATGGGACGAGCAGTACTTC.

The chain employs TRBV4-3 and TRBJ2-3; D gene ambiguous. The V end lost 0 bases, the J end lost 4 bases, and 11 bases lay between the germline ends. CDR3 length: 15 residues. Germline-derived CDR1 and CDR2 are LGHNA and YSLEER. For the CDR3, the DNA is TGCGCCAGCAGCCAAGACCCGAGGAGCGCAGATACGCAGTATTTT. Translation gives CASSQDPRSADTQYF.

The CDR3 protein is CASSERASRDNEQFF. CDR3 nucleotide sequence: TGTGCCAGCAGTGAGAGGGCTTCCAGAGACAATGAGCAGTTCTTC. V is TRBV2 and J is TRBJ2-1, with D possibly being TRBD2 (5 bases). V shed 3 bases and J shed 5 bases, with 14 bases lying between them. The germline CDR1 and CDR2 sequences are SNHLY and FYNNEI. This CDR3 is 15 amino acids long. The full variable domain, in which reference TRBV2 and TRBJ2-1 provide the parts outside the CDR3, is EPEVTQTPSHQVTQMGQEVILRCVPISNHLYFYWYRQILGQKVEFLVSFYNNEISEKSEIFDDQFSVERPDGSNFTLKIRSTKLEDSAMYFCASSERASRDNEQFFGPGTRLTVL.

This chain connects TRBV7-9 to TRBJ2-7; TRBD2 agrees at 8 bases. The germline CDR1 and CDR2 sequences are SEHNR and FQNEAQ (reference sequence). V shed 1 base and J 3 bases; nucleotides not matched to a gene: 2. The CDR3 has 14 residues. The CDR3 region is CASSLGGRNYEQYF. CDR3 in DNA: TGTGCCAGCAGCTTAGGCGGGAGGAACTACGAGCAGTACTTC.

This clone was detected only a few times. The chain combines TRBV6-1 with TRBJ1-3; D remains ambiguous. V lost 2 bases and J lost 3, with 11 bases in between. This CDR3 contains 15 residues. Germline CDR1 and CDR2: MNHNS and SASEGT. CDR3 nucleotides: TGTGCCAGCAGTGAAACCTGGGCCTTTGGAAACACCATATATTTT. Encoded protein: CASSETWAFGNTIYF.

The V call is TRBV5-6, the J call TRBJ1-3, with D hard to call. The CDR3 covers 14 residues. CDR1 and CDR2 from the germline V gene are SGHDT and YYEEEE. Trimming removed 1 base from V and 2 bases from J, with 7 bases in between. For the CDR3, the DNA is TGTGCCAGCAGCTTGCGGGGTGCTGGAAACACCATATATTTT. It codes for CASSLRGAGNTIYF.

The CDR3 DNA sequence: TGTGCCAGTACCCCTGAGTGGGGAGAGGAGCAGTTCTTC. Protein sequence: CASTPEWGEEQFF. This sequence joins TRBV19 and TRBJ2-1, with D perhaps TRBD2 (5 bases). Germline lookup yields CDR1 LNHDA and CDR2 SQIVND (reference sequence). The V and J ends lost 7 bases and 10 bases respectively, with 17 bases between them. The CDR3 totals 13 residues.

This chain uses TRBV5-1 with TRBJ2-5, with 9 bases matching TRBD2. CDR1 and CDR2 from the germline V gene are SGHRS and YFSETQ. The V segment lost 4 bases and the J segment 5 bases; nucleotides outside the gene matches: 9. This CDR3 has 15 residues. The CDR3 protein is CASSAHLAGAETQYF. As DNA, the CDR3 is TGCGCCAGCAGCGCCCATTTAGCGGGAGCTGAGACCCAGTACTTC.

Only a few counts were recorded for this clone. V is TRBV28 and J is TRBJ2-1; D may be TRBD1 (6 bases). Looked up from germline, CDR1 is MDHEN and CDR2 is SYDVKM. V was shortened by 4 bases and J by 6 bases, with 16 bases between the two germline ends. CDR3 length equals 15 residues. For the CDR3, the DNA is TGTGCCAGCAGTTCCGGACAGTCCACTATCAATGAGCAGTTCTTC. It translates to CASSSGQSTINEQFF. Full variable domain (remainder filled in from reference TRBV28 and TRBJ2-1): DVKVTQSSRYLVKRTGEKVFLECVQDMDHENMFWYRQDPGLGLRLIYFSYDVKMKEKGDIPEGYSVSREKKERFSLILESASTNQTSMYLCASSSGQSTINEQFFGPGTRLTVL.

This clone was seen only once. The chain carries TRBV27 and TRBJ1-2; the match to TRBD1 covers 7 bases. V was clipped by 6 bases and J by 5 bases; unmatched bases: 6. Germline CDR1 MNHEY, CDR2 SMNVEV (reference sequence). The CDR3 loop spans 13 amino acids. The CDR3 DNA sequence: TGTGCCAGCAGGAGGGACAGTCGATATGGCTACACCTTC. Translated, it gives CASRRDSRYGYTF.

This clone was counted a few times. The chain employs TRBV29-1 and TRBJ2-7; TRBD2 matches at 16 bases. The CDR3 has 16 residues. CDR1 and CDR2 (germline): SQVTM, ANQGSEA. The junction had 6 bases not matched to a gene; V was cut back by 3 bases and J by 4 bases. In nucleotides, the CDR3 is TGCAGCGTTGAGGGACTAGCGGGAGGGCTTAGGTACGAGCAGTACTTC. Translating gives CSVEGLAGGLRYEQYF.

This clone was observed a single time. This chain's CDR3 is CASSEAGGQLNEQFF. In DNA form, the CDR3 reads TGTGCCAGCAGTGAAGCCGGGGGGCAATTGAATGAGCAGTTCTTC. V and J are TRBV2 and TRBJ2-1; maybe TRBD2 (7 bases). The germline V gene has CDR1 SNHLY and CDR2 FYNNEI. Deletions cut 0 bases from V and 7 bases from J, with 13 bases between. CDR3 size: 15 residues.

The CDR3 protein is CASSLANTYEQYF. DNA of the CDR3: TGTGCCAGCAGTTTAGCGAACACCTACGAGCAGTACTTC. The chain combines TRBV12-3 or TRBV12-4 with TRBJ2-7; D gene uncertain. V lost 0 bases and J 2 bases, leaving 5 bases between the germline ends. This CDR3 has 13 amino acids.

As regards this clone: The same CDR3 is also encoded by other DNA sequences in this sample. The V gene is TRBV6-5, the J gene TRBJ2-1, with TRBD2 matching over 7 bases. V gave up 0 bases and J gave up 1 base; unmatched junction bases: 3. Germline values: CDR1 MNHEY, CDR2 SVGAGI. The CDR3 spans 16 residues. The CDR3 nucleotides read TGTGCCAGCAGTTACTCGGGGGGGAGTTCCTACAATGAGCAGTTCTTC. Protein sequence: CASSYSGGSSYNEQFF.

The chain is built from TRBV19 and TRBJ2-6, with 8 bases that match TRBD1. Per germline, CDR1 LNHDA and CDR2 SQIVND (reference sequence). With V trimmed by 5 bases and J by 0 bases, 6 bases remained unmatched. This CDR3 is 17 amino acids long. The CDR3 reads CASSPQGALSGANVLTF. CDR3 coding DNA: TGTGCCAGTAGTCCGCAGGGGGCCCTCTCTGGGGCCAACGTCCTGACTTTC.

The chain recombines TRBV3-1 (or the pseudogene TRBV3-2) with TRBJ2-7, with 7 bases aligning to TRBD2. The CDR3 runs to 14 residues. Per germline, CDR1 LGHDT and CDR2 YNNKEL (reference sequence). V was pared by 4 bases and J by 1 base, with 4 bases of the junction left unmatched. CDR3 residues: CASSLGGSSYEQYF. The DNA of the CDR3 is TGTGCCAGCAGCCTCGGCGGGAGTTCCTACGAGCAGTACTTC.

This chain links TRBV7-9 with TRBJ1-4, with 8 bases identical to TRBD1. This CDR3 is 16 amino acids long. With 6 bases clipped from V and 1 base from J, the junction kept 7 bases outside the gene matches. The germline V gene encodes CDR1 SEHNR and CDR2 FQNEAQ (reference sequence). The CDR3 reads CASSSQGGLTNEKLFF. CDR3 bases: TGTGCCAGCAGTTCACAGGGGGGATTAACTAATGAAAAACTGTTTTTT.

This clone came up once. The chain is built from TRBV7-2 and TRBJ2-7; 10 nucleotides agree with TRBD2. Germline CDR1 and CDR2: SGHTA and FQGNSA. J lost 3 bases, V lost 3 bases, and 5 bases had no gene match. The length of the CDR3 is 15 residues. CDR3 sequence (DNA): TGTGCCAGCAGCTTTCGAGCGGGGGGGAACTACGAGCAGTACTTC. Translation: CASSFRAGGNYEQYF.

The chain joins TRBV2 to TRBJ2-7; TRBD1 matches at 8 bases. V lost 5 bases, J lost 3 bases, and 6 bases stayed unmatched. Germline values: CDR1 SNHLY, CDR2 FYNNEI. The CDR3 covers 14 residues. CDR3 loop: CASSTPQGGYEQYF. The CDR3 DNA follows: TGTGCCAGCAGTACCCCACAGGGGGGCTACGAGCAGTACTTC.

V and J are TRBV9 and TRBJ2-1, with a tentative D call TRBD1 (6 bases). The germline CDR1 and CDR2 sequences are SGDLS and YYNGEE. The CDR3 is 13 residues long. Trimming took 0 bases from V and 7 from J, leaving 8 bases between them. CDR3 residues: CASSVDRVNEQFF. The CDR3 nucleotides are TGTGCCAGCAGCGTAGACAGGGTTAATGAGCAGTTCTTC.

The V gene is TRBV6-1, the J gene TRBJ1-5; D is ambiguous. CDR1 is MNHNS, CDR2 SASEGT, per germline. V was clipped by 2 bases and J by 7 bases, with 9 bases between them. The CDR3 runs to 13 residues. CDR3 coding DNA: TGTGCCAGCAGTGAATCCCCCCGGCAGCCCCAGCATTTT. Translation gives CASSESPRQPQHF.

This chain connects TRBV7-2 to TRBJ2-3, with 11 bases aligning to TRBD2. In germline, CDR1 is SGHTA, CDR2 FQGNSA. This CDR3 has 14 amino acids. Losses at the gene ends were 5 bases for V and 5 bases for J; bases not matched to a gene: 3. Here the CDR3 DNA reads TGTGCCAGCAGCCCTGGACTAGCGGGAGATACGCAGTATTTT. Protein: CASSPGLAGDTQYF.

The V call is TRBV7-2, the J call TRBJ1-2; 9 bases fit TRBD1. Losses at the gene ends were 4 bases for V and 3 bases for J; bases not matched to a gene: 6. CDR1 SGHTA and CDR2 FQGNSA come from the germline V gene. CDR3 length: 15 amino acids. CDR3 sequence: CASSSRTGDDYGYTF. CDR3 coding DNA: TGTGCCAGCAGCTCAAGGACAGGGGATGACTATGGCTACACCTTC.

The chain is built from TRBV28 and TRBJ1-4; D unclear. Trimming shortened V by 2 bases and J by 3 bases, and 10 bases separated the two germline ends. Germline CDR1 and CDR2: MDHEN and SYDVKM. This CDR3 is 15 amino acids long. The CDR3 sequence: CASSLAGNANEKLFF. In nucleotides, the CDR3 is TGTGCCAGCAGTTTAGCGGGGAATGCTAATGAAAAACTGTTTTTT.

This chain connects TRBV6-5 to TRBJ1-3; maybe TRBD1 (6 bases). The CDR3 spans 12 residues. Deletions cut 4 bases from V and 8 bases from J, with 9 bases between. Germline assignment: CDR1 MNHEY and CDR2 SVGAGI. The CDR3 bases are TGTGCCAGCAGTTCGGACAGAGACACCATATATTTT. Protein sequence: CASSSDRDTIYF.

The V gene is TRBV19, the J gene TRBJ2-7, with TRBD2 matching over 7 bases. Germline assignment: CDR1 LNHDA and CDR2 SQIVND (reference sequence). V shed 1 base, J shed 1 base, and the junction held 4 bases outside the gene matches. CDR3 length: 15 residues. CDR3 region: CASSIGPSGSYEQYF. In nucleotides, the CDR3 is TGTGCCAGTAGTATAGGCCCTAGCGGATCCTACGAGCAGTACTTC.